A single sample gave rise to the 10 T cell receptor beta chains below, sequenced in a study of tissue T cells after allogeneic stem cell transplantation. Measured with immunoSEQ multiplex PCR; TCRdb has only the in-frame clones, and not every one. This sample has more than 10,000 clones; roughly two fifths occur once, and the top ten carry about 1.9%. The time point is: mouse harvest day 7 after allogeneic transplant. Each mouse received 10^7 T-cell-depleted marrow cells plus 10^6 splenic CD5+ T cells by tail vein. Sequenced input: skin. The receptor set was obtained from a female BALB/c mouse given C57BL/6 T cells with graft-versus-host disease after an allogeneic hematopoietic cell transplant.

On this clone itself: Gene labels here are mouse ones. The observed sequence ends 1 residue before the CDR3 terminus, with the missing tail filled in from the germline J gene. V gene TRBV16 combines with J gene TRBJ2-4, with unresolved D. The CDR3 consists of 14 residues. Germline lookup yields CDR1 SGHSA and CDR2 FRNQAP. The V end was cut by 6 bases, the J end by 0 bases, with 10 bases between. The sequenced CDR3 bases are TGTGCAAGCAGTCCCCATACTAGTCAAAACACCTTGTAC. Its protein product is CASSPHTSQNTLY. The CDR3 in full is CASSPHTSQNTLYF.

This clone is labeled medium-sized. Gene names are the mouse ones. The CDR3 end lies 1 residue beyond the end of the read and is filled in from the germline J gene. This chain links TRBV29 with TRBJ2-3; D gene ambiguous. The CDR3 totals 12 residues. Germline loops: CDR1 MSHET, CDR2 SYDVDS. The ends were cut back, 4 bases at V and 0 bases at J, with 2 bases in the middle. CDR3 sequence: CASSSSAETLYF. The covered CDR3 bases are TGTGCTAGCAGTTCCAGTGCAGAAACGCTGTAT.

Remarks on this clone: The germline and genes are mouse ones. The read gets to within 1 residue of the CDR3 end, and the germline J gene fills in the rest. The chain carries TRBV3 and TRBJ2-3, with 10 bases lining up with TRBD2. In germline, CDR1 is SNHLY, CDR2 FYNGKV (reference sequence). The trim removed 4 bases at V and 4 bases at J, leaving 5 bases unmatched. The CDR3 is 15 residues long. Incomplete CDR3 DNA: TGTGCCAGCAGCTCCTACTGGGGGGGAACAGAAACGCTGTAT. Translating it yields CASSSYWGGTETLY. The complete CDR3 protein is CASSSYWGGTETLYF.

Notes on this clone: All gene names here are mouse names. The read comes to an end 1 residue before the CDR3 does, leaving the germline J gene to fill in the end. The rearrangement uses TRBV3 and TRBJ2-5; the D is unclear. Trimming took off 2 bases at V and 0 bases at J, with 6 bases between the two ends. Germline V gene lookup returns CDR1 SNHLY and CDR2 FYNGKV (reference sequence). There are 14 residues in the CDR3. The sequenced CDR3 bases are TGTGCCAGCAGCTTAATGGGTAACCAAGACACCCAGTAC. It codes for CASSLMGNQDTQY. The whole CDR3 protein reads CASSLMGNQDTQYF.

About this clone: Any gene name here is a mouse gene name. The read ends 1 residue before the CDR3 terminus; that terminus is restored from the germline J gene. J is TRBJ2-7 and V is TRBV26; 7 bases are a match to TRBD1. Germline CDR1 and CDR2: KGHPV and FQNQEV (reference sequence). Trimming cost V 3 bases and J 1 base; bases outside gene matches: 0. The CDR3 has 13 residues. The CDR3 loop is CASSLQGSYEQYF. Partial CDR3 DNA: TGTGCCAGCAGTCTACAGGGGTCCTATGAACAGTAC.

Concerning this clone itself: Gene names denote mouse genes. The read ends 1 residue shy of where the CDR3 ends; the end is completed using the germline J gene. The chain couples TRBV3 to TRBJ2-3; D might be TRBD2 (5 bases). There are 14 residues in the CDR3. Per the germline V gene, CDR1 is SNHLY and CDR2 is FYNGKV (reference sequence). Trimming cost V 2 bases and J 1 base, with 7 bases left between them. The CDR3 loop reads CASSLFGGAETLYF. The part of the CDR3 DNA that was read is TGTGCCAGCAGCTTATTTGGGGGTGCAGAAACGCTGTAT.

A single count supports this clone. Gene names are mouse gene names. The read stops 1 residue short of the end of the CDR3; the missing end is completed from the germline J gene. The chain is built from TRBV26 and TRBJ2-7, with 12 bases identical to TRBD2. V shed 4 bases and J 3 bases; nucleotides not matched to a gene: 1. The length of the CDR3 is 14 residues. The V gene's germline CDR1 is KGHPV and CDR2 FQNQEV (reference sequence). The CDR3 protein is CASSPGLGGYEQYF. CDR3 bases read: TGTGCCAGCAGTCCGGGACTGGGGGGCTATGAACAGTAC.

In this sample, this clone turned up a few times. Gene names refer to mouse genes. The DNA ends 1 residue before the CDR3 does, and the rest of the CDR3 is filled in from the germline J gene. The rearrangement uses TRBV14 and TRBJ2-1; 7 bases line up with TRBD1. J lost 1 base, V lost 1 base, and 2 bases had no gene match. The CDR3 length is 15 residues. CDR1 is SGHDT and CDR2 is FRDEAV in the germline V gene. The sequenced CDR3 bases are TGTGCCAGCAGTTTCCCGGGACAGAACTATGCTGAGCAGTTC. It codes for CASSFPGQNYAEQF. The whole CDR3 sequence reads CASSFPGQNYAEQFF. The full variable domain, its missing parts supplied by reference TRBV14 and TRBJ2-1, is EAGVTQSPRYAVLQEGQAVSFWCDPISGHDTLYWYQQPRDQGPQLLVYFRDEAVIDNSQLPSDRFSAVRPKGTNSTLKIQSAKQGDTATYLCASSFPGQNYAEQFFGPGTRLTVL.

This clone was seen a handful of times. The gene names given are mouse names. The read terminates 1 residue before the CDR3 end, so the remaining end is supplied by the germline J gene. The V gene is TRBV19, the J gene TRBJ2-7; 9 bases are shared with TRBD2. The CDR3 length is 14 residues. Germline CDR1 FNHDT, CDR2 SITEND (reference sequence). The V segment lost 2 bases and the J segment 3 bases; nucleotides outside the gene matches: 3. The CDR3 DNA, read in part, is TGTGCCAGCAGTATTGACTGGGGGCTCTATGAACAGTAC. It specifies CASSIDWGLYEQY. The full CDR3 protein reads CASSIDWGLYEQYF.

Comment on this clone: Mouse gene names apply. From the germline J gene comes the end of the CDR3, since the read stops 1 residue before it. This chain connects TRBV12-1 to TRBJ1-4, with 11 positions matching TRBD1. The length of the CDR3 is 15 residues. Trimming cost V 0 bases and J 7 bases; bases outside gene matches: 3. Germline lookup yields CDR1 SGHSN and CDR2 HYEKVE. The covered CDR3 bases are TGTGCCAGCTCTCTCGAAGGGACAGGGGGCGAAAGATTATTT. Residues: CASSLEGTGGERLF. The CDR3 reads in full as CASSLEGTGGERLFF.